The 11 T cell receptor beta chains listed next were all sequenced from one sample in a study of STAT3 mutations in large granular lymphocyte leukemia. No antigen is known for these receptors. Only in-frame clones appear in the TCRdb table, and some are missing; sequencing was by immunoSEQ multiplex PCR. The data contain over 10,000 clones, more than 75% of them singletons. Findings of the study overall: Every T-cell large granular lymphocyte leukemia patient had at least one immunodominant TCR beta clonotype.

Input material: peripheral blood mononuclear cells. These TCRs come from a man aged 55-75 years with T-cell large granular lymphocyte leukemia. Some clones in this sample may be carry-over from other donors' samples.

This chain connects TRBV6-5 to TRBJ1-2; no definite D call. Looked up from germline, CDR1 is MNHEY and CDR2 is SVGAGI. The CDR3 runs to 14 residues. V lost 0 bases and J lost 0, with 5 bases in between. In DNA form, the CDR3 reads TGTGCCAGCAGTTACTCTCATGCTAACTATGGCTACACCTTC. As protein: CASSYSHANYGYTF.

This rearrangement joins TRBV30 to TRBJ1-2; D ambiguous. This CDR3 is 12 amino acids long. Germline CDR1 GTSNPN, CDR2 SVGIG (reference sequence). With 0 bases removed from V and 7 bases from J, the gap between germline ends came to 9 bases. In nucleotides, the CDR3 is TGTGCCTGGAGTGTACATGTCGGTGGCTACACCTTC. Translated, it gives CAWSVHVGGYTF. Together with reference TRBV30 and TRBJ1-2, the CDR3 gives the full variable domain: SQTIHQWPATLVQPVGSPLSLECTVEGTSNPNLYWYRQAAGRGLQLLFYSVGIGQISSEVPQNLSASRPQDRQFILSSKKLLLSDSGFYLCAWSVHVGGYTFGSGTRLTVV.

V usage is TRBV30 and J usage is TRBJ1-2; the D is unclear. V dropped 0 bases and J dropped 5 bases, with 19 bases sitting between them. The CDR3 runs 16 residues. CDR1 and CDR2 (germline): GTSNPN, SVGIG (reference sequence). CDR3 nucleotides: TGTGCCTGGAGTGTCGCAAACTCTTGGAGCGGATATGGCTACACCTTC. This codes for CAWSVANSWSGYGYTF.

V usage is TRBV19 and J usage is TRBJ1-3; D not certain. The V gene lost 3 bases and the J gene lost 0 bases, with 12 bases spanning the gap. Germline V CDR1 and CDR2: LNHDA, SQIVND (reference sequence). This CDR3 has 16 residues. The DNA for the CDR3 is TGTGCCAGTAGTATCCGAAAGGCCTTCTCTGGAAACACCATATATTTT. Residues: CASSIRKAFSGNTIYF.

V usage is TRBV2 and J usage is TRBJ1-5; D not resolved. The CDR3 has 14 amino acids. Per germline, CDR1 SNHLY and CDR2 FYNNEI. V was trimmed by 2 bases and J by 3 bases, leaving 8 bases between them. CDR3 region: CASSELESNQPQHF. CDR3 in DNA: TGTGCCAGCAGTGAATTGGAATCCAATCAGCCCCAGCATTTT.

The chain joins TRBV6-1 to TRBJ1-2; D gene unclear. This CDR3 is built from 13 residues. Deletions cut 5 bases from V and 5 bases from J, with 12 bases between. Germline V gene lookup returns CDR1 MNHNS and CDR2 SASEGT. This chain's CDR3 is CASSLDGGYGYTF. The CDR3 DNA follows: TGTGCCAGCAGTCTGGACGGAGGTTATGGCTACACCTTC.

The rearrangement joins TRBV10-3 to TRBJ1-1, with 7 bases fitting TRBD1. In germline, CDR1 is ENHRY, CDR2 SYGVKD. V dropped 7 bases and J dropped 3; count of bases not matched to a gene: 2. The CDR3 is 12 amino acids. For the CDR3, the DNA is TGTGCCATCATGCAGGGGGACACTGAAGCTTTCTTT. Residues: CAIMQGDTEAFF.

The CDR3 sequence is CASMEETKNIQYF. The CDR3 DNA is TGTGCCAGCATGGAGGAGACCAAAAACATTCAGTACTTC. The chain joins TRBV5-4 to TRBJ2-4, with a possible D match to TRBD2 (5 bases). The CDR3 has 13 amino acids. CDR1 is SGHNT and CDR2 is YYREEE in the germline V gene (reference sequence). V lost 6 bases and J lost 2, with 9 bases in between.

The V gene is TRBV7-3, the J gene TRBJ1-2; 8 bases align to TRBD1. The V gene end was trimmed by 5 bases and the J gene end by 6 bases; junction bases not matched to a gene: 5. Germline V gene data show CDR1 as SGHTA and CDR2 as FQGTGA. This CDR3 has 13 amino acids. The CDR3 DNA follows: TGTGCCAGCAGCCCGTCAGGGGGCAATGGCTACACCTTC. Its protein is CASSPSGGNGYTF. The entire variable domain, with the rest obtained from reference TRBV7-3 and TRBJ1-2, is as follows: GAGVSQTPSNKVTEKGKYVELRCDPISGHTALYWYRQSLGQGPEFLIYFQGTGAADDSGLPNDRFFAVRPEGSVSTLKIQRTERGDSAVYLCASSPSGGNGYTFGSGTRLTVV.

This rearrangement joins TRBV9 to TRBJ2-5; 11 bases match TRBD2. CDR1 SGDLS and CDR2 YYNGEE come from the germline V gene. V lost 0 bases and J lost 5; bases outside the gene matches: 9. This CDR3 region has 17 residues. The CDR3 loop reads CASSVEGSGRAWETQYF. The CDR3 DNA sequence: TGTGCCAGCAGCGTAGAGGGTAGCGGGAGGGCCTGGGAGACCCAGTACTTC.

V usage is TRBV7-9 and J usage is TRBJ2-7; D ambiguous. Germline values: CDR1 SEHNR, CDR2 FQNEAQ (reference sequence). Trimming removed 1 base at V and 1 base at J, with 23 bases between. There are 19 residues in the CDR3. CDR3 loop: CASSLVVGQAVLKSYEQYF. The CDR3 nucleotides read TGTGCCAGCAGCTTAGTTGTCGGGCAGGCGGTCCTTAAATCCTACGAGCAGTACTTC.